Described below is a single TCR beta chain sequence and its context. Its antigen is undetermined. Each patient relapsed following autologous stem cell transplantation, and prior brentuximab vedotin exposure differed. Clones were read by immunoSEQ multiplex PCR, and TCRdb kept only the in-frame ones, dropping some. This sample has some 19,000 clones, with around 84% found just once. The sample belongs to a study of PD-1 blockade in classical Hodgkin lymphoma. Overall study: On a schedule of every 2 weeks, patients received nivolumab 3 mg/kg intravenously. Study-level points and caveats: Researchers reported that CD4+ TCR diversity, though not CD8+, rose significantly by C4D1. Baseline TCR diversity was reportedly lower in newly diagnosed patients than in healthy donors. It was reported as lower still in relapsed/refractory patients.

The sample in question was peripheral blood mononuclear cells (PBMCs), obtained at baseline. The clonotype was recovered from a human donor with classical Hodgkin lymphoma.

DNA of the CDR3: TGTGCCAGTAGTGAGGGAGTGGGTCCCAAAAACATTCAGTACTTC. Translating gives CASSEGVGPKNIQYF. The J gene is TRBJ2-4, the V gene TRBV19; TRBD2 might be the D (5 bases). CDR3 length: 15 residues. V lost 5 bases and J lost 2, with 13 bases in between. Per germline, CDR1 LNHDA and CDR2 SQIVND (reference sequence).